Listed below are T cell receptor beta chains from one sample, sequenced in a study of cytomegalovirus exposure and HLA in healthy donors. Profiling relied on immunoSEQ multiplex PCR, and the TCRdb table lists in-frame clones only, not all of them. The table has more than 95,000 clones, around four fifths seen once; the top ten hold about 8.3%. Sequencing used PBMCs. All receptors derive from a woman in her 40s in good health and CMV-seropositive. CDR3s include the opening cysteine and the closing phenylalanine or tryptophan. A D gene is named only where the DNA matches it firmly. Size is stated for part of the rows, as once, few or many counts, or as a class when the clone is expanded.

j_call | clone_size | v_call | d_call | cdr3_nt | cdr3_aa
TRBJ2-5 | - | TRBV29-1 | - | TGCAGCTCCCAGGGTGGAGAAGAGACCCAGTACTTC | CSSQGGEETQYF
TRBJ1-2 | - | TRBV5-1 | - | TGCGCCAGCAGCGGAGTTTCAGGGTACGGTGGCTACACCTTC | CASSGVSGYGGYTF
TRBJ1-5 | - | TRBV5-6 | TRBD1 | TGTGCCAGCAGCTTGGTCTGGGACAGGGGTATAAACCGCAATCAGCCCCAGCATTTT | CASSLVWDRGINRNQPQHF
TRBJ1-2 | - | TRBV28 | TRBD1 | TGTGCCAGCAGTCGGACAGGGTTCTATGGCTACACCTTC | CASSRTGFYGYTF
TRBJ1-4 | once | TRBV28 | TRBD1 | TGTGCCAGCAGTTTGGGGACAGGGCCGAATGAAAAACTGTTTTTT | CASSLGTGPNEKLFF
TRBJ1-1 | - | TRBV4-2 | - | TGTGCCAGCAGCCGTACTAAGGCAACCATGGAAGCTTTCTTT | CASSRTKATMEAFF
TRBJ2-1 | few | TRBV9 | TRBD2 | TGTGCCAGCAGCACTCAACTAGCGGGGGCAGGTCATGAGCAGTTCTTC | CASSTQLAGAGHEQFF
TRBJ2-1 | - | TRBV5-1 | - | TGCGCCAGCAGCTCCAACAAAAAAGAAAATGAGCAGTTCTTC | CASSSNKKENEQFF
TRBJ1-5 | - | TRBV6-6 | TRBD1 | TGTGCCAGCATCCCGGACAGGTGGAGCAATCAGCCCCAGCATTTT | CASIPDRWSNQPQHF
TRBJ2-1 | - | TRBV28 | - | TGTGCCAGCAGTTATGGGGGCGAGCAGTTCTTC | CASSYGGEQFF
TRBJ2-6 | - | TRBV28 | TRBD1 | TGTGCCAGCAGTGCGTGGGACAGGAGGTCGTGGTCTGGGGCCAACGTCCTGACTTTC | CASSAWDRRSWSGANVLTF
TRBJ2-1 | - | TRBV28 | - | TGTGACCGTTGGCCAGGGGCCTACAATGAGCAGTTCTTC | CDRWPGAYNEQFF
TRBJ1-1 | - | TRBV11-2 | - | TGTGCCAGCAGCGAGGAAGTCACTGAAGCTTTCTTT | CASSEEVTEAFF
TRBJ2-7 | - | TRBV4-1 | - | TGCGCCAGCAGCCAATTCCCGTCGGGGGCCTACGAGCAGTACTTC | CASSQFPSGAYEQYF
TRBJ1-2 | - | TRBV6-4 | - | TGTGCCAGCTCAACGGGCGGGGTGCCCGGGACGGGTTATGGCTACACCTTC | CASSTGGVPGTGYGYTF
TRBJ1-5 | - | TRBV5-6 | - | TGTGCCAGCAGCCTTTTAAATCAGCCCCAGCATTTT | CASSLLNQPQHF
TRBJ1-6 | - | TRBV7-6 | - | TGTGCCAGCAGCTTGTACAGGGTGGGCAATTCACCCCTCCACTTT | CASSLYRVGNSPLHF
TRBJ1-5 | - | TRBV28 | TRBD1 | TGTGCCAGCAGCCCGACAGGGGGCAGAAATCAGCCCCAGCATTTT | CASSPTGGRNQPQHF
TRBJ2-7 | - | TRBV4-2 | - | TGTGCCAGCAGCCAAGATATTAGCGGCTATGAGCAGTACTTC | CASSQDISGYEQYF
TRBJ2-7 | - | TRBV29-1 | TRBD2 | TGCAGCGTTAGGACTAGCGGGACCTCCGAGCAGTACTTC | CSVRTSGTSEQYF
TRBJ2-7 | - | TRBV7-6 | TRBD2 | TGTGCCAGCAGCCGAACCAGCGGGACTTACGAGCAGTACTTC | CASSRTSGTYEQYF
TRBJ2-7 | - | TRBV18 | TRBD1 | TGTGCCAGCTCACCACAGACAGGGAGAGACTGCGAGCAGTACTTC | CASSPQTGRDCEQYF
TRBJ2-7 | few | TRBV7-2 | - | TGTGCCAGCAGCTCTCTCGGGAGTGATGAGCAGTACTTC | CASSSLGSDEQYF
TRBJ1-5 | - | TRBV15 | - | TGTGCCACCAGCAGAGATCAGCGGGATAGCAATCAGCCCCAGCATTTT | CATSRDQRDSNQPQHF
TRBJ2-5 | - | TRBV5-1 | TRBD2 | TGCGCCAGCAGCCCGACTAGCGGGCAAGAGACCCAGTACTTC | CASSPTSGQETQYF
TRBJ2-3 | - | TRBV29-1 | - | TGCAGCGTTGAACTTACAGGGGATACGCAGTATTTT | CSVELTGDTQYF
TRBJ2-1 | - | TRBV6-5 | TRBD2 | TGTGCCAGCAGTTACTTCAGCGGGGGTAACTACAATGAGCAGTTCTTC | CASSYFSGGNYNEQFF
TRBJ1-1 | - | TRBV28 | - | TGTGCCAGCAGCTTCTCAAGGGGCACTGAAGCTTTCTTT | CASSFSRGTEAFF
TRBJ2-3 | - | TRBV5-4 | TRBD2 | TGTGCCAGCAGCATGGGACTAGGGGCCGATACGCAGTATTTT | CASSMGLGADTQYF
TRBJ1-4 | - | TRBV28 | - | TGTGCCAGCAGTTTAGCCGGGGGATCTGCAACTAATGAAAAACTGTTTTTT | CASSLAGGSATNEKLFF
TRBJ1-2 | - | TRBV28 | TRBD1 | TGTGCCAGCAGTTTATACAGGACAGGGGGCATAATTGGCTACACCTTC | CASSLYRTGGIIGYTF
TRBJ2-7 | - | TRBV5-1 | TRBD2 | TGCGCCAGCAGTTTTGCGGGAGGGGTCTACGAGCAGTACTTC | CASSFAGGVYEQYF
TRBJ1-2 | - | TRBV5-4 | TRBD1 | TGTGCCAGCACCCAAGCTACAGGGGGTGAAAACTATGGCTACACCTTC | CASTQATGGENYGYTF
TRBJ2-5 | few | TRBV5-4 | - | TGTGCCAGCAGCCGCCCGGGACAAAAAGAGACCCAGTACTTC | CASSRPGQKETQYF
TRBJ2-7 | - | TRBV7-9 | - | TGTGCCAGCAGCCCCCTGAAAGGGAGTCTAGCCTACGAGCAGTACTTC | CASSPLKGSLAYEQYF
TRBJ2-7 | few | TRBV28 | - | TGTGCCAGCAGTCCTCACGAGCAGTACTTC | CASSPHEQYF
TRBJ2-7 | - | TRBV4-1 | TRBD2 | TGCGCCAGCAGCCCCCGCCTCATAGCGGGGGGGTTCAACGAGCAGTACTTC | CASSPRLIAGGFNEQYF
TRBJ2-1 | - | TRBV7-2 | - | TGTGCCAGCGCTGGAGGGCCCCTCAATGAGCAGTTCTTC | CASAGGPLNEQFF
TRBJ1-6 | - | TRBV6-1 | - | TGTGCCAGCGGCAGACAGGATGGGCCCCTCCACTTT | CASGRQDGPLHF
TRBJ1-2 | few | TRBV19 | TRBD1 | TGTGCCAGTAGTCCCGGGACAGGGATTGGTGGCTACACCTTC | CASSPGTGIGGYTF
TRBJ2-6 | - | TRBV15 | - | TGTGCCACCAGCCGTGGGGCCAACGTCCTGACTTTC | CATSRGANVLTF
TRBJ2-3 | few | TRBV12-5 | - | TGTGCTAGTGGTGCCACCTCTAGGACTCCCTATTACTCCGATACGCAGTATTTT | CASGATSRTPYYSDTQYF
TRBJ1-1 | - | TRBV7-2 | - | TGTGCCAGCAGCTTAGAAGTCGTCAGGGTGGGAGCTTTCTTT | CASSLEVVRVGAFF
TRBJ2-1 | - | TRBV7-7 | - | TGTGCTAGCGGCTTAGGTCCGGACAATGAGCAGTTCTTC | CASGLGPDNEQFF
TRBJ2-1 | once | TRBV7-9 | TRBD1 | TGTGCCAGCTCAGGGGGTCGGAGCTCCTACAATGAGCAGTTCTTC | CASSGGRSSYNEQFF
TRBJ1-5 | - | TRBV19 | TRBD1 | TGTGCCAGTAGCAGAGACAGGGAACAGCCCCAGCATTTT | CASSRDREQPQHF
TRBJ1-6 | - | TRBV4-2 | TRBD1 | TGTGCCAGCAGCCAACCCCCGACCGGGACAGGGTCGATTAGCTCCTATAATTCACCCCTCCACTTT | CASSQPPTGTGSISSYNSPLHF